This T cell receptor (beta chain) was sequenced for a study of shared clonotypes between healthy human individuals. This CDR3 contains 15 residues. V shed 2 bases, J shed 13 bases, and the junction held 10 bases outside the gene matches. Germline CDR1 MNHEY, CDR2 SMNVEV (reference sequence). Assay used: immunoSEQ multiplex PCR; TCRdb lists only in-frame clones, some missing. This sample yields about 610,000 clones, of which about 96% are seen a single time; 0.095% to 0.13% belongs to the top ten. Naive CD8 populations comprised CD45RO-negative cells positively selected for CCR7, excluding terminally differentiated effector memory CD45RA+ cells.

This chain connects TRBV27 to TRBJ2-1; 11 bases map to TRBD2. The TCR was taken from a woman in her thirties in good health. Sequencing was done on a sample of naive CD8+ T cells sorted from blood. The CDR3 bases are TGTGCCAGCAGTTTAGGACTAGCGGGCCCTCGGGCACAGTTCTTC. Translating it yields CASSLGLAGPRAQFF.